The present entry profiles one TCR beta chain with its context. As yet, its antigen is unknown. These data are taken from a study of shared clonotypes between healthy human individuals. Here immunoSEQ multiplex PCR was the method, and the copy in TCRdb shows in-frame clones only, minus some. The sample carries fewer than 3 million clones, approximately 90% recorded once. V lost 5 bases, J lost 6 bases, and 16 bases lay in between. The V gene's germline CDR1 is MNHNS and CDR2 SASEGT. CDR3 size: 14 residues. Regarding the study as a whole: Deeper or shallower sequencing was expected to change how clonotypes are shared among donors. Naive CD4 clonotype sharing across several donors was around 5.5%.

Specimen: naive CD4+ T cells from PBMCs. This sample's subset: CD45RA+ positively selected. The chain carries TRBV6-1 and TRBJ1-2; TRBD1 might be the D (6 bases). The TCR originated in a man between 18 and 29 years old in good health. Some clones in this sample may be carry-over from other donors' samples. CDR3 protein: CASSFWGAQDGYTF. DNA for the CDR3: TGTGCCAGCAGTTTTTGGGGGGCTCAGGATGGCTACACCTTC.